One sample yielded the 12 T cell receptor beta chains listed below, sequenced in a study of Ad26.COV2.S vaccination and SARS-CoV-2 variants. Sequencing was performed with immunoSEQ multiplex PCR; in TCRdb, only in-frame clones are kept and a portion is missing. The table includes some 250,000 clones, approximately 87% detected once. As to treatment: roughly 18 received Ad26.COV2.S at low or high dose, single or two shots; 5 received placebo; per-sample allocation not given. Repertoires come from day 63 after the first vaccine or placebo injection. The sequencing here drew on peripheral blood, taken in a trial of Ad26.COV2.S vaccine versus placebo. Receptor source: a person between 18 and 65 years old who received the Ad26.COV2.S COVID-19 vaccine or a placebo.

This clone was counted a few times. The chain uses TRBV11-2 and TRBJ1-3, with D unresolved. Trimming cost V 1 base and J 0 bases, with 10 bases left between them. The CDR3 sequence is 16 residues long. In germline, CDR1 is SGHAT, CDR2 FQNNGV. CDR3 sequence (DNA): TGTGCCAGCAGCTTAGTACGCGGATTCTCTGGAAACACCATATATTTT. This sequence encodes CASSLVRGFSGNTIYF.

The genes are TRBV9 and TRBJ2-3; 7 bases match TRBD1. Germline V gives CDR1 SGDLS, CDR2 YYNGEE. The junction had 7 bases not matched to a gene; V was cut back by 0 bases and J by 6 bases. The CDR3 totals 15 residues. The CDR3 region is CASSVASQGWDTQYF. The CDR3 DNA sequence: TGTGCCAGCAGCGTAGCTTCACAGGGGTGGGATACGCAGTATTTT. The complete variable domain, with remaining parts taken from reference TRBV9 and TRBJ2-3, reads DSGVTQTPKHLITATGQRVTLRCSPRSGDLSVYWYQQSLDQGLQFLIQYYNGEERAKGNILERFSAQQFPDLHSELNLSSLELGDSALYFCASSVASQGWDTQYFGPGTRLTVL.

The chain links TRBV5-6 to TRBJ2-3, with D hard to call. The CDR3 runs 13 residues. Trimming shortened V by 4 bases and J by 0 bases, and 6 bases separated the two germline ends. Per the germline V gene, CDR1 is SGHDT and CDR2 is YYEEEE. In nucleotides, the CDR3 is TGTGCCAGCAGCCCGGCTAGCACAGATACGCAGTATTTT. Protein sequence: CASSPASTDTQYF.

The V gene is TRBV4-2, the J gene TRBJ1-1; perhaps TRBD1 as D (5 bases). Germline lookup yields CDR1 LGHNA and CDR2 YNFKEQ. The CDR3 is 17 amino acids. The ends were cut back, 1 base at V and 4 bases at J, with 19 bases in the middle. The CDR3 protein is CASSQALGRGPFTEAFF. The DNA of the CDR3 is TGTGCCAGCAGCCAAGCCTTGGGGCGGGGACCTTTCACTGAAGCTTTCTTT.

The chain uses TRBV19 and TRBJ2-6; D may be TRBD2 (5 bases). Trimming left V 4 bases short and J 4 bases short, with 17 bases between. Germline loops: CDR1 LNHDA, CDR2 SQIVND (reference sequence). This CDR3 is 17 amino acids long. CDR3 sequence (DNA): TGTGCCAGTAGTAGGGTCCGGGGTACCGAAGGGGCCAACGTCCTGACTTTC. Translation gives CASSRVRGTEGANVLTF.

The rearrangement links TRBV28 to TRBJ1-6; D gene unclear. In germline, CDR1 is MDHEN, CDR2 SYDVKM. The CDR3 runs to 15 residues. V was cut by 4 bases and J by 3 bases, with 10 bases left in between. The CDR3 coding sequence is TGTGCCAGCAGTTACGGGATGAGCTATAATTCACCCCTCCACTTT. It encodes CASSYGMSYNSPLHF.

The chain combines TRBV6-4 with TRBJ1-6, with D perhaps TRBD1 (6 bases). Germline V lookup: CDR1 MRHNA, CDR2 SNTAGT. The CDR3 sequence is 17 residues long. With 4 bases removed from V and 5 bases from J, the gap between germline ends came to 18 bases. The CDR3 is CASSGSRRTVNNSPLHF. In DNA form, the CDR3 reads TGTGCCAGCAGTGGCTCCAGACGGACAGTTAATAATTCACCCCTCCACTTT.

The V call is TRBV5-1, the J call TRBJ2-5, with TRBD2 as a possible D gene (5 bases). Germline V gene lookup returns CDR1 SGHRS and CDR2 YFSETQ. Trimming stripped 1 base from V and 1 base from J, with 8 bases between. The CDR3 extends over 14 amino acids. The CDR3: CASSLTSGQETQYF. As DNA, the CDR3 is TGCGCCAGCAGCTTGACAAGCGGCCAAGAGACCCAGTACTTC.

The CDR3 loop reads CASSFIGAGGYTF. CDR3 sequence (DNA): TGTGCCAGCAGTTTTATCGGGGCCGGTGGCTACACCTTC. The V and J genes are TRBV12-3 or TRBV12-4 and TRBJ1-2, with D perhaps TRBD1 (5 bases). This CDR3 has 13 amino acids. Trimming took off 3 bases at V and 7 bases at J, with 12 bases between the two ends.

The chain is built from TRBV6-5 and TRBJ1-6; D is unresolved. Germline assignment: CDR1 MNHEY and CDR2 SVGAGI. This CDR3 contains 13 residues. With 8 bases removed from V and 4 bases from J, the gap between germline ends came to 9 bases. This chain's CDR3 is CASRADYNSPLHF. DNA of the CDR3: TGTGCCAGCCGCGCTGATTATAATTCACCCCTCCACTTT.

V is TRBV14 and J is TRBJ2-5; 9 bases are a match to TRBD1. The germline CDR1 and CDR2 sequences are SGHDN and FVKESK. Trimming removed 4 bases from V and 0 bases from J; junction bases left unmatched: 6. The CDR3 contains 16 residues. CDR3 in amino acids: CASSPRHRGHQETQYF. The CDR3 nucleotides read TGTGCCAGCAGCCCCCGGCACAGGGGGCACCAAGAGACCCAGTACTTC.

The DNA for the CDR3 is TGTGCCTGGAGTACGGCAGGGCCGGGAGAGACCCAGTACTTC. This translates into CAWSTAGPGETQYF. The V gene is TRBV30, the J gene TRBJ2-5, with D maybe TRBD1 (5 bases). Germline V CDR1 and CDR2: GTSNPN, SVGIG (reference sequence). The CDR3 loop spans 14 amino acids. V was trimmed by 2 bases and J by 4 bases, leaving 14 bases between them.